The sequence of this T cell receptor beta chain was determined in a study of cytomegalovirus exposure and HLA in healthy donors (dated by TCRdb to 2016 to 2017). About the investigation overall: An earlier analysis of more than 550 of the donors reported roughly 300 Gb of sequence data and 117 million unique TCR beta sequences obtained from 180 million or so T cells. In a later analysis, previously published TCR beta repertoires from several hundred donors were re-analyzed and high-resolution HLA genotyping was added so that TCR occurrence patterns could be studied. Every discovery cohort repertoire had been produced on one sequencing platform. High-throughput TCR immunosequencing, statistical association of individual TCRs with disease status, and machine learning were combined to predict cytomegalovirus infection status. Besides the first cohort of under 700 subjects, a separate validation cohort made up of over 95 different subjects was used. An earlier analysis of some 500 of the donors applied high-throughput TCR beta sequencing to assess whether each TCR beta V gene segment acted as functional or pseudogenic. The study used immunosequencing to profile the T cell repertoires of approximately 630 subjects and linked those repertoires to cytomegalovirus serostatus. HLA typing included class I and class II loci at four-digit resolution. Donor age, sex, ethnicity and CMV serostatus were compiled together with the repertoire data. The study aimed to test whether cataloging public T cell receptors could reveal signatures of past pathogen exposure. Among some 410 genotyped donors of the cohort, an average of approximately 240,000 unique TCR beta nucleotide sequences were sequenced per donor, roughly 20% of them non-productive. Of the 398 genotyped donors, over 65% fell in the genetic ancestry cluster associated with self-reported Caucasian donors. Roughly 300 gigabases of sequencing data and tens of millions of unique TCR sequences were included in an early release covering around 650 HLA-typed donors. Typing coverage differed by locus: A, B, C, DRB1 and DQB1 were typed in about 620-640 donors, DQA1 in approximately 520, DPA1 in around 580, and DPB1 in just under 490. A later genetic analysis used genome-wide SNP genotypes for about three fifths of the 666 donors, treating that subset as a discovery cohort. In the later analysis, no new phenotypic data were used to find candidate immune exposures; instead, reliance was placed on TCR beta sequences and their occurrence across donors. Roughly five DR-DQ haplotypes were treated as single units for association and clustering because of strong linkage in the cohort. Broader findings and caveats from the paper: Because the 87-base-pair reads could not distinguish some IMGT-functional V segments, including TRBV6-2 and TRBV6-3, those segments were excluded. This cohort had only TCR beta chains sequenced, and the lack of alpha or paired-chain data limited which features could be detected. The presence/absence analyses assumed that sequencing depth was roughly uniform across donors, and that assumption may not be true. Three of the identified cytomegalovirus-associated TCR beta chains were confirmed in vitro to be specific for cytomegalovirus antigens. Correlated functional status among segregating V segments might reflect linkage disequilibrium, but an unknown experimental factor could not be ruled out. Across donors, most TCR sequences were observed very rarely, whereas some public TCRs were present in many individuals. According to the authors, the approach could potentially be generalized to other disease states and immunological phenotypes. When HLA alleles, especially DR and DQ, strongly co-occurred, TCR associations were difficult to assign to individual alleles. In a later genetic analysis, fewer N-insertions in productive TCRs were reported among donors in an Asian-associated ancestry cluster than the approximately 710-donor mean. In both the original and validation cohorts, the classifier was reported to diagnose cytomegalovirus status with high specificity and sensitivity. A later analysis found that TCR association rates varied across HLA loci, with DRB1 alleles showing the most associated TCRs and HLA-C alleles the fewest. The study gave a list of under 200 TCR beta chains associated with cytomegalovirus. The only immune exposure information available for the cohort was CMV serostatus. V-gene and J-gene trimming of TCR beta chains was associated with a missense DCLRE1C variant in a later genetic analysis, and the association was replicated in an independent cohort. Specific HLA alleles were associated with 15,000 to 20,000 TCR beta sequences at a false discovery rate of 0.05 in a later analysis. Most CMV-associated TCR beta chains appeared to be HLA-restricted in a later analysis, and the HLA associations seemed to be driven largely by CMV exposure. Broadly in line with IMGT annotations, most TCR beta V segments showed up in productive rearrangements about 87% or about 30% of the time in an earlier analysis of under 700 of the donors. Because some donors lacked HLA typing at each locus, the association tests relied only on the typed subset. A group of highly shared sequence variants was considered likely to be a technical artifact of the sequencing pipeline. Compared with equally common non-associated chains, HLA-associated TCR beta chains in a later analysis were more clonally expanded and had lower generation probabilities. A later analysis reported that several top co-occurrence clusters appeared linked to parvovirus B19, influenza, CMV and Epstein-Barr virus. A further reported finding was that TCR beta sequences accurately predicted the HLA-A and HLA-B alleles for most subjects in the first cohort. The earlier analysis of some 540 of the donors excluded approximately 17 rarely observed V segments, including chromosome 9 orphons, because counts were too low.

The cohort consisted of some 730 healthy bone marrow donors. All cohort members were sampled while nominally healthy, although unrecorded immune exposures were likely present. The donor tested CMV seropositive, placing the donor among the roughly 300 seropositive members of the cohort. Each donor provided a peripheral blood sample, and peripheral blood mononuclear cells were used for TCR beta sequencing. Genomic DNA was extracted from the blood cell samples with the Qiagen DNeasy Blood Extraction Kit. The method behind the library was the immunoSEQ multiplex PCR assay. For the multiplex PCR, a mixture combining 60 forward primers for TCR Vbeta segments and 13 reverse primers for TCR Jbeta segments was used. Amplification of the CDR3 region of rearranged TCR beta genes was performed with a multiplex PCR assay on genomic DNA. Amplified TCR beta libraries were sequenced as 87-base-pair reads on the Illumina HiSeq System. From the authors' description of their analysis: Across the roughly 670 repertoires, a later analysis counted tens of millions of unique TCR beta chains, 9.5 million to 12 million of which were shared by at least two donors. Raw reads were error-corrected and collapsed into unique sequences with a nearest-neighbor algorithm that merged closely related sequences to remove PCR and sequencing errors. CDR3 sequences were aligned to IMGT reference sequences to assign V, D and J gene segments. Each retained sequence needed at least a six-nucleotide match to both a V gene segment and a J gene segment. Rearrangements were classified as productive when the CDR3 lacked stop codons and remained in frame with V and J, and all other rearrangements were classified as non-productive. CDR3 was defined according to IMGT convention as the region running from the second conserved V-encoded cysteine to the conserved J-encoded phenylalanine. The earlier analysis of fewer than 750 of the donors excluded sequences that lacked an unambiguous match to a single V gene segment. An earlier analysis of a few hundred of the donors called V segments functional above 56.7% productive rearrangements and segregating when the between-donor standard deviation exceeded 5%. A statistical classification framework was built to diagnose cytomegalovirus status from the catalog of TCR beta chain sequences. A later analysis assigned V and J genes by comparing TCR nucleotide sequences with IMGT/GENE-DB human TR gene sequences. A later analysis assigned CDR3 sequences and most-parsimonious VDJ recombination scenarios with the TCRdist pipeline. In a later analysis, every TCR beta chain was defined by the combination of its CDR3 amino acid sequence and its V-gene family, and reads without a unique V-gene family were dropped. A later analysis removed 450 to 600 highly shared, low-generation-probability nucleotide sequences to deal with suspected cross-contamination and a sequencing artifact. In a later analysis, a clonal expansion index for each public chain was calculated from normalized within-repertoire ranks of inferred template counts. Generation probabilities in a later analysis came from a VDJ recombination model fitted to out-of-frame rearrangements, and those results were checked against IGoR. A later analysis scored TCR-TCR, TCR-HLA and TCR-CMV co-occurrence with hypergeometric tests, applying a repertoire-size bias correction to TCR pairs. To estimate false discovery rates, a later analysis permuted the HLA or CMV assignments 20 times. In a later analysis, co-occurring TCRs were grouped with DBSCAN, and TCRdist sequence similarity was added when clustering was performed within HLA-allele-positive subsets. Repertoires with fewer than 30,000 or more than 120,000 public chains, plus five repertoires with anomalous nucleotide sharing, were excluded from co-occurrence clustering. TCRdb limited this immuneACCESS table to in-frame rearrangements with V and J called. A share of clones is missing; checked studies link under half to unresolved V genes, and the rest is unexplained. That table gives V, J and clone size, and the DNA gave D and trimming. For this sample, the table gives over 100,000 clones. The ten largest clones add up to about 1.5% of the sample.

From the germline V gene, CDR1 is SQVTM and CDR2 is ANQGSEA. The CDR3 has 12 amino acids, counting the end cysteine and phenylalanine. The entry retains the CDR3 DNA only, 36 bases that are in frame from base 1. Germline trimming amounts to 4 bases on V and 9 bases on J, with 8 as the count of junction bases outside the gene matches. In regard to this clone: The antigen it binds to is not known.

The sequence was collected from a middle-aged woman in good health and CMV-seropositive. The sample was PBMCs. Recombination linked TRBV29-1 to TRBJ2-5; TRBD1 lines up with 7 middle nucleotides. The CDR3 reads CSVGQGSLAQYF. The nucleotide sequence reads as follows: TGCAGCGTTGGACAGGGAAGTTTGGCCCAGTACTTC. Outside the CDR3, residues come from the reference TRBV29-1 and TRBJ2-5 proteins, so the full variable domain is: SAVISQKPSRDICQRGTSLTIQCQVDSQVTMMFWYRQQPGQSLTLIATANQGSEATYESGFVIDKFPISRPNLTFSTLTVSNMSPEDSSIYLCSVGQGSLAQYFGPGTRLLVL.